One sample yielded the 8 T cell receptor beta chains listed below, sequenced in a study of CD8 T cells in ankylosing spondylitis. TCRdb reanalysed the 5' RACE reads using MiXCR and keeps one entry per CDR3 protein. The sample records about 140,000 distinct CDR3 sequences, 6.5% to 8.5% being singletons. The sequencing sample was made of synovial fluid, either unsorted or a sorted T cell fraction (not recorded which). The source is a male donor with ankylosing spondylitis.

This clonotype came up many times. This chain joins TRBV28 and TRBJ2-3, with a weak D call TRBD1 (5 bases). There are 14 residues in the CDR3. The ends were cut back, 3 bases at V and 6 bases at J, with 13 bases in the middle. CDR1 is MDHEN, CDR2 SYDVKM, per germline. DNA of the CDR3: TGTGCCAGCAGTTTTGGACATTCGATGGATACGCAGTATTTT. Translated: CASSFGHSMDTQYF.

About this clonotype itself: Being one base from a much bigger clone, this may be a read error. The chain combines TRBV28 with TRBJ2-7, with D possibly being TRBD1 (6 bases). The V and J ends lost 4 bases and 4 bases respectively, with 14 bases between them. This CDR3 comprises 14 residues. Per germline, CDR1 MDHEN and CDR2 SYDVKM. The CDR3 here is CASSSLGHLYEQYF. The CDR3 nucleotides read TGTGCCAGCAGTTCTCTGGGACACCTTTACGAGCAGTACTTC.

This sequence joins TRBV6-1 and TRBJ2-7; a possible D gene is TRBD1 (6 bases). V dropped 6 bases and J dropped 0 bases, with 12 bases sitting between them. CDR3 length equals 14 residues. Germline V gene sequence: CDR1 MNHNS, CDR2 SASEGT. CDR3 residues: CASRTGRSSYEQYF. The DNA for the CDR3 is TGTGCCAGCAGGACAGGCCGGAGCTCCTACGAGCAGTACTTC.

V and J are TRBV15 and TRBJ2-1; TRBD2 might be the D (7 bases). Germline CDR1 reads LNHNV; CDR2 reads YYDKDF (reference sequence). This CDR3 contains 13 residues. Deletions cut 0 bases from V and 14 bases from J, with 14 bases between. The CDR3 DNA follows: TGTGCCACCAGCAGAGATAAGGGGGGGTGGGAGTTCTTC. It encodes CATSRDKGGWEFF.

At least ten counts were recorded for this clonotype. The chain employs TRBV10-3 and TRBJ2-1, with TRBD2 matching over 8 bases. CDR1 ENHRY and CDR2 SYGVKD come from the germline V gene. The CDR3 has 15 amino acids. The ends lost 6 bases at V and 2 bases at J; junction bases unmatched: 6. The CDR3 loop is CAIRDTSGAYNEQFF. CDR3 nucleotide sequence: TGTGCCATCAGGGATACTAGCGGTGCCTACAATGAGCAGTTCTTC.

This clonotype turned up a few times. The chain has TRBV20-1 and TRBJ2-7, with no clear D. The CDR3 is made up of 15 amino acids. The V and J ends lost 2 bases and 2 bases respectively, with 16 bases between them. Germline V gene lookup returns CDR1 DFQATT and CDR2 SNEGSKA (reference sequence). CDR3 DNA sequence: TGCAGTGCTAGATCCTACAGACATAAGACCTACGAGCAGTACTTC. The encoded protein is CSARSYRHKTYEQYF.

This clonotype was detected many times. The chain recombines TRBV4-2 with TRBJ2-7, with TRBD2 matching 7 bases. The CDR3 extends over 14 amino acids. Per germline, CDR1 LGHNA and CDR2 YNFKEQ. V shed 1 base, J shed 7 bases, and the junction held 7 bases outside the gene matches. The CDR3: CASSQGLAALEQYF. CDR3 nucleotides: TGTGCCAGCAGCCAAGGGCTAGCGGCCCTGGAGCAGTACTTC.

This clonotype has more than one count but fewer than ten. This chain uses TRBV7-6 with TRBJ1-5, with 7 bases lining up with TRBD1. The junction had 6 bases not matched to a gene; V was cut back by 3 bases and J by 4 bases. Germline V lookup: CDR1 SGHVS, CDR2 FNYEAQ. The CDR3 sequence is 15 residues long. CDR3 DNA sequence: TGTGCCAGCAGCTTGGGGGGACAGTTTAATCAGCCCCAGCATTTT. Its translation: CASSLGGQFNQPQHF.